The TCR beta chain described here comes from a study of human T cells and chemical hapten exposure. Looking at the study overall: Weekly scalp doses of diphenylcyclopropenone were given to patients during the approximately 23-week study. Study-level findings and limits: Expanded TCRs were compared with controls, and the expanded TCRs formed significantly more large CDR3 similarity clusters.

The germline V and J ends were trimmed by 0 bases and 6 bases, with 22 bases remaining between them. The germline V gene encodes CDR1 SGHRS and CDR2 YFSETQ. The CDR3 has 17 residues. TCRdb processed the RACE reads anew with MiXCR; each CDR3 protein has one entry. The sample has more than 250,000 distinct CDR3 sequences; around 9.3% are singletons. On this clonotype itself: What it binds is not known.

Regarding time point: pre-sensitization, week 0. Treatment meaning: therapeutic diphenylcyclopropenone sensitization with weekly scalp DPC. Here the sequenced sample was whole blood, taken in connection with sensitization to the hapten diphenylcyclopropenone (DPC). V is TRBV5-1 and J is TRBJ2-7; weak D call: TRBD1 (6 bases). The receptor was derived from a woman in her thirties or forties with alopecia areata. Some clones in this sample may be carry-over from other donors' samples. The CDR3, as DNA: TGCGCCAGCAGCTTGGAGGGCCTTCTACTCAGGGGACGCGAGCAGTACTTC. It encodes CASSLEGLLLRGREQYF.